The T cell receptor beta chain described here comes from a study of blood T cells in healthy people across ages (dated by TCRdb to about 2015). For the study in its entirety: In model experiments, roughly one uniquely barcoded TCR beta cDNA molecule per two T cells was captured by template switching. Two additional independent replicas of 1 million unique cDNA reads from the same blood draw were analyzed for two donors (one aged 18 to 29 and one aged 80 or older). Four age groups were formed from the donors: young (average 16 years), middle-aged (approximately 42), aged (about 62) and long-lived (roughly 88). The study measured age-related changes in TCR beta repertoire diversity using deep sequencing normalized with unique cDNA molecular identifiers. To avoid experimental bias, donors of different ages were randomly spread across the sequencing lanes. Results and caveats for the whole study, not just this receptor: A strong correlation was found between observed TCR beta diversity and the percentage of naive T cells measured by flow cytometry. The CMV infection status of donors was not known, potentially confounding age-related changes in expanded clonotypes. Compared with the aged group, more naive CD4+ T cells, fewer expanded clones and increased TCR diversity were shown by the long-lived group, suggesting age selection. Estimates of total diversity based on one million sequenced T cells were regarded as lower bounds and as underestimates. Observed TCR beta diversity per million T cells fell roughly linearly with age, and a significant reduction was already apparent by age roughly 40. Because profiling used bulk unsorted PBMCs, naive and antigen-experienced compartments could not be compared conclusively.

The trim is 0 bases for V and 11 bases for J, with a gap of 16 bases between the germline ends. Measured from the cysteine to the phenylalanine, the CDR3 is 14 residues long. The read is trimmed to its CDR3 DNA, 42 bases read in frame from base 1. CDR1 and CDR2 (MNHEY, SMNVEV) derive from the germline V gene (reference sequence). With respect to this clonotype: Its antigen is currently not known. No much larger clone is present one base from it, and per-base qualities are unavailable.

The protocol used for the library was 5' RACE. The sequencer was an Illumina HiSeq 2500. The second PCR ran for roughly 7 to 11 cycles and used a J-beta primer mix along with a sample-barcoded 5' primer. A unique molecular identifier was introduced onto each TCR beta cDNA molecule by a template-switch 5' adaptor carrying 12 random nucleotides. Each sample yielded at least 2.5 million CDR3-containing paired-end reads. First-strand cDNA was synthesized from all RNA with the Mint cDNA synthesis kit, primed by a TRBC-specific oligonucleotide. Following uracil-DNA glycosylase treatment, a first 18-cycle PCR with universal primers M1SS and BC2_uni_R was performed on all cDNA. Per the source publication's procedure: Each sample was normalized by randomly selecting 1 million high-quality reads, each carrying a distinct molecular identifier. Instead of being binned into consensus sequences, reads that shared molecular identifiers were thrown out. MiTCR, with a Q25 quality threshold and the strictest error-elimination algorithm, was used for CDR3 identification, clonotype clustering and error correction. Lower-bound total TCR beta diversity was estimated with a nonparametric unseen species model using Euler transformation. TCRdb reprocessed the public reads (quality trimming at Q25 with fastp, clone calling with MiXCR) and kept in-frame beta chains. Rows are combined by CDR3 protein, so each entry shows the most common genes and DNA. TCRdb, not the original authors, processed these V and J calls. The sample yields 710,000 or so distinct CDR3 sequences; about 30% were counted once. Approximately 15% of the sample rests with the top ten.

The 39 donors, aged roughly 6 to 95 years, were systemically healthy Caucasian individuals from Russia. Each donor gave approximately 9.3 milliliters of peripheral blood, collected into EDTA-treated Vacutainer tubes. PBMCs were isolated by Ficoll-Paque density-gradient centrifugation, with at least 7 million obtained per sample. Total RNA, at least 5 micrograms per sample, was extracted from PBMCs with Trizol reagent. For every donor, an aliquot of PBMCs went through flow cytometry to measure the percentages of naive CD45RAhigh/CD27high T cells. Rearrangement joined TRBV27 to TRBJ2-5; no D gene can be assigned with confidence. The TCR comes from an elderly woman in good health. Donor details come from another sample of the same person, matched by shared clones. Sequenced input: blood. CDR3 reads: CASSLSTIRNEQYF. The nucleotide sequence is given as TGTGCCAGCAGTTTATCAACAATTCGCAATGAGCAGTACTTC.